Below are 17 T cell receptor beta chains sequenced from a single sample in a study of blood T cells in healthy people across ages. Through a sample-barcoded 5' primer and a J-beta primer mix, a second PCR was run for 7 to 11 cycles. One entry per CDR3 protein results from TCRdb running MiXCR on the 5' RACE reads. The profile shows about 720,000 distinct CDR3 sequences, 22% of them singletons. Specimen: blood. The receptor set was obtained from a man aged 70 or older in good health.

This clonotype was seen a few times. CDR3 sequence (DNA): TGTGCCAGCAGTCAACTAGCGGGAGTAAGCAAAAACATTCAGTACTTC. Protein sequence: CASSQLAGVSKNIQYF. V gene TRBV27 combines with J gene TRBJ2-4; 11 bases fit TRBD2. The length of the CDR3 is 16 residues. The ends lost 5 bases at V and 3 bases at J; junction bases unmatched: 6. The germline V gene has CDR1 MNHEY and CDR2 SMNVEV (reference sequence).

This clonotype has a handful of counts. CDR3 coding DNA: TGCGCCAGCAGCTTGGGAGCTGTAGGCTTGTATTTT. It encodes CASSLGAVGLYF. The chain has TRBV5-1 and TRBJ2-3; no firm D call. The CDR3 loop spans 12 amino acids. V was trimmed by 0 bases and J by 14 bases, leaving 13 bases between them. Germline CDR1 and CDR2: SGHRS and YFSETQ.

This clonotype was counted between two and nine times. V gene TRBV29-1 combines with J gene TRBJ2-1, with 7 bases identical to TRBD1. Per the germline V gene, CDR1 is SQVTM and CDR2 is ANQGSEA. The CDR3 extends over 12 amino acids. V shed 8 bases, J shed 8 bases, and the junction held 9 bases outside the gene matches. CDR3 region: CSTQLGGHEQFF. CDR3 sequence (DNA): TGCAGCACACAATTAGGGGGCCATGAGCAGTTCTTC.

CDR3 region: CASSLGKDTQYF. CDR3 in DNA: TGTGCCAGCAGTTTGGGGAAGGATACGCAGTATTTT. The chain combines TRBV28 with TRBJ2-3; no clear D. The CDR3 runs to 12 residues. Trimming cost V 3 bases and J 6 bases, with 7 bases left between them. Germline CDR1 MDHEN, CDR2 SYDVKM.

The CDR3 bases are TGCGCCAGCAGCTTTCCCGGCAGCGATGAAAAACTGTTTTTT. This sequence encodes CASSFPGSDEKLFF. The chain carries TRBV5-1 and TRBJ1-4; D ambiguous. The CDR3 has 14 amino acids. Trimming took off 2 bases at V and 6 bases at J, with 11 bases between the two ends. Germline assignment: CDR1 SGHRS and CDR2 YFSETQ.

The chain uses TRBV5-5 and TRBJ2-7; tentative D call: TRBD1 (5 bases). Germline CDR1 reads SGHKS; CDR2 reads YYEKEE (reference sequence). V was cut by 0 bases and J by 3 bases, with 10 bases left in between. The CDR3 length is 14 residues. CDR3 in DNA: TGTGCCAGCAGCTTGGGGACATCCCTCTACGAGCAGTACGTC. Protein: CASSLGTSLYEQYV.

The V call is TRBV12-3 or TRBV12-4, the J call TRBJ1-3; D unresolved. The CDR3 runs 13 residues. With 6 bases removed from V and 4 bases from J, the gap between germline ends came to 10 bases. The CDR3, as DNA: TGTGCCAGCAGGCGGACGTCCGGAAACACCATATATTTT. It encodes CASRRTSGNTIYF.

The chain carries TRBV7-2 and TRBJ2-3; 7 bases map to TRBD2. The CDR3 has 15 residues. CDR1 and CDR2 (germline): SGHTA, FQGNSA. Trimming removed 2 bases from V and 1 base from J; junction bases left unmatched: 3. The CDR3 coding sequence is TGTGCCAGCAGCTTACAAGCGGGACGCACAGATACGCAGTATTTT. It encodes CASSLQAGRTDTQYF.

The chain has TRBV29-1 and TRBJ1-2, with 7 bases aligning to TRBD1. The ends lost 5 bases at V and 3 bases at J; junction bases unmatched: 15. CDR1 is SQVTM, CDR2 ANQGSEA, per germline. The CDR3 consists of 16 residues. This CDR3 reads CSVLADGTELYYGYTF. The CDR3 DNA reads TGCAGCGTTCTCGCTGACGGGACAGAGCTATACTATGGCTACACCTTC.

This clonotype was detected only a few times. This rearrangement joins TRBV11-2 to TRBJ2-7; no reliable D call. The germline CDR1 and CDR2 sequences are SGHAT and FQNNGV. V was shortened by 1 base and J by 3 bases, with 10 bases between the two germline ends. This CDR3 is 14 amino acids long. The CDR3 coding sequence is TGTGCCAGCAGCTTAGTGGCAGGAATCTACGAGCAGTACGTC. Protein sequence: CASSLVAGIYEQYV.

This clonotype appeared a few times. This chain uses TRBV24-1 with TRBJ2-3, with 7 nucleotides matching TRBD2. The CDR3 is made up of 16 amino acids. V dropped 1 base and J dropped 3; count of bases not matched to a gene: 6. Germline loops: CDR1 KGHDR, CDR2 SFDVKD. The chain's CDR3 is CATSDFGGSETDTQYF. CDR3 in DNA: TGTGCCACCAGTGATTTTGGCGGGAGCGAGACAGATACGCAGTATTTT.

This clonotype was counted between two and nine times. This chain uses TRBV12-3 or TRBV12-4 with TRBJ1-4; D is undetermined. The CDR3 is 15 residues long. V dropped 3 bases and J dropped 1 base, with 9 bases sitting between them. The CDR3: CASSLRVRTNEKLFF. DNA of the CDR3: TGTGCCAGCAGTTTGCGGGTTAGAACTAATGAAAAACTGTTTTTT.

There are a few counts of this clonotype. The rearrangement links TRBV15 to TRBJ2-7; no clear D. The germline V gene has CDR1 LNHNV and CDR2 YYDKDF (reference sequence). The ends were cut back, 0 bases at V and 0 bases at J, with 6 bases in the middle. The CDR3 is made up of 14 amino acids. CDR3: CATSRDYNSYEQYV. The CDR3 DNA is TGTGCCACCAGCAGAGACTACAACTCCTACGAGCAGTACGTC.

This clonotype was seen only a few times. Relative to the germline gene, one junction end is altered; a read error may explain this. The chain joins TRBV15 to TRBJ2-1; 11 bases match TRBD2. Germline V gene sequence: CDR1 LNHNV, CDR2 YYDKDF (reference sequence). The CDR3 extends over 13 amino acids. The CDR3 DNA is TGTGCCACCAGCAAAATGACTAGCGGGGTTGAGGTCTTC. This codes for CATSKMTSGVEVF.

In this sample, this clonotype turned up a few times. The V gene is TRBV7-9, the J gene TRBJ1-1, with D unclear. V lost 7 bases, J lost 1 base, and 10 bases lay in between. CDR3 size: 13 residues. Per germline, CDR1 SEHNR and CDR2 FQNEAQ (reference sequence). CDR3 sequence: CASTPAGNTEAFF. The CDR3 DNA is TGTGCCAGCACCCCGGCGGGGAACACTGAAGCTTTCTTT.

This sequence joins TRBV12-3 or TRBV12-4 and TRBJ2-3; TRBD1 matches 10 bases. Trimming removed 1 base from V and 4 bases from J; junction bases left unmatched: 5. This CDR3 contains 16 residues. The CDR3 region has the DNA TGTGCCAGCAGTTTAGGGACAGGGGGAGTCGCAGATACGCAGTATTTT. This gives the protein CASSLGTGGVADTQYF.

V is TRBV21-1 and J is TRBJ1-1; the listed D gene, TRBD1, was not tested against the DNA. TRBV21-1 is flagged as a pseudogene. This CDR3 comprises 12 residues. Here the CDR3 reads CASSNTRDSLGF. The CDR3 bases are TGTGCCAGCAGCAATACACGGGACAGCCTTGGGTTT.